This record concerns one T cell receptor (beta chain) sequence. The antigen is unknown. The data stem from a study of beta chain features in type 1 diabetes. Every bit of the isolated RNA underwent reverse transcription, so sequencing read expressed TCRB transcripts. The average for stem cell-like memory T cell samples was 850,000 to 1,200,000 reads. TCRdb's table, derived via immunoSEQ multiplex PCR, lists solely in-frame clones and lacks some. Of more than 15,000 clones listed, approximately 55% are singletons. Looked up from germline, CDR1 is GTSNPN and CDR2 is SVGIG (reference sequence). The V and J ends lost 2 bases and 7 bases respectively, with 8 bases between them. This CDR3 is 11 amino acids long. General study findings and limits: Among type 1 diabetes patients, VDJ junctions had fewer insertions and more deletions. For patients and controls alike, PCR might favor shorter templates to the same degree. Sequencing of cDNA might inflate the share of cells that strongly express TCR.

The gene calls are TRBV30 and TRBJ1-1; the D is unclear. The sequenced sample was stem cell memory CD4+ T cells from blood. This receptor was obtained from a woman aged 18-29 years in good health. The CDR3: CAWSHGVEAFF. The CDR3 region has the DNA TGTGCCTGGAGTCACGGGGTTGAAGCTTTCTTT.